This entry concerns a single TCR beta chain. What it binds is unknown. This sample stems from a study of shared clonotypes between healthy human individuals. Study-level findings and limits: Four donors showed sharing of about 5.5% of naive CD4 clonotypes.

CDR1 SEHNR and CDR2 FQNEAQ come from the germline V gene (reference sequence). The CDR3 has 15 amino acids. V dropped 6 bases and J dropped 0 bases, with 9 bases sitting between them. Clones were read by immunoSEQ multiplex PCR, and TCRdb kept only the in-frame ones, dropping some. The sample includes about 2.4 million clones, 80% to 95% seen only once; the top ten take roughly 0.39%. Sequences were obtained from naive CD4+ T cells from PBMCs. Described subset: CD45RA+ positively selected. The chain is built from TRBV7-9 and TRBJ1-6; no firm D call. This TCR was sampled from a man younger than 35 in good health. Some clones in this sample may be carry-over from other donors' samples. The CDR3 coding sequence is TGTGCCAGCAGGCCACTGAGCTCCTATAATTCACCCCTCCACTTT. This translates into CASRPLSSYNSPLHF.